This T cell receptor beta chain was observed in a study of long-term antiretroviral therapy in people with HIV. Survey-level resolution applied to immunoSEQ assay v3.0. Method: immunoSEQ multiplex PCR; TCRdb's copy keeps in-frame clones and lacks some. The sample lists 16,000 or so clones, 80% seen once, with approximately 4.9% in the top ten. Study results and caveats: Upon ART, diversity increased but remained lower than transplant donor controls.

The CDR3 extends over 15 amino acids. The V end lost 4 bases, the J end lost 1 base, and 10 bases lay between the germline ends. Germline V CDR1 and CDR2: MNHEY, SVGAGI. The sample holds a few counts of this clone. Its antigen is unidentified. There was at least one pre-ART PBMC sample for each donor, plus at least two post-ART PBMC samples. The chain is built from TRBV6-5 and TRBJ2-2; D assignment may be TRBD1 or TRBD2 (5 bases each). This TCR came from a man between 18 and 29 years old with HIV. The specimen was unsorted PBMCs, collected 0.1 years before starting antiretroviral therapy. The DNA of the CDR3 is TGTGCCAGCAGTTTTAGGGACCTGAACACCGGGGAGCTGTTTTTT. This codes for CASSFRDLNTGELFF.